Listed here is a single T cell receptor (beta chain). No antigen is known for it. The CDR3 covers 15 residues. V lost 1 base and J lost 9, with 17 bases in between. From germline, CDR1 is SGHRS and CDR2 YFSETQ. TCRbeta library construction was performed incorporating unique molecular identifiers. A single record per CDR3 protein comes from TCRdb applying MiXCR to the PCR reads. The sample consists of around 420,000 distinct CDR3 sequences, around 15% of them appearing once. This sample was included in a study of T-cell reconstitution after alpha-beta-depleted transplantation in children. Regarding the study as a whole: Two months or so post-transplant, alpha-beta T cells reportedly derived from several hundred expanded graft clones.

Sequenced here: PBMCs, mostly from graft donor cells, sampled 360 days after TCRalphabeta/CD19-depleted stem cell transplant. This chain links TRBV5-1 with TRBJ2-1; weak D call: TRBD2 (6 bases). The receptor was isolated from a boy under two years old who had a stem cell transplant for Wiskott-Aldrich syndrome, so the T cells may come from the graft donor. CDR3 residues: CASSLKGLSSGEQFF. The CDR3 DNA sequence: TGCGCCAGCAGCTTGAAGGGACTCTCCAGTGGTGAGCAGTTCTTC.